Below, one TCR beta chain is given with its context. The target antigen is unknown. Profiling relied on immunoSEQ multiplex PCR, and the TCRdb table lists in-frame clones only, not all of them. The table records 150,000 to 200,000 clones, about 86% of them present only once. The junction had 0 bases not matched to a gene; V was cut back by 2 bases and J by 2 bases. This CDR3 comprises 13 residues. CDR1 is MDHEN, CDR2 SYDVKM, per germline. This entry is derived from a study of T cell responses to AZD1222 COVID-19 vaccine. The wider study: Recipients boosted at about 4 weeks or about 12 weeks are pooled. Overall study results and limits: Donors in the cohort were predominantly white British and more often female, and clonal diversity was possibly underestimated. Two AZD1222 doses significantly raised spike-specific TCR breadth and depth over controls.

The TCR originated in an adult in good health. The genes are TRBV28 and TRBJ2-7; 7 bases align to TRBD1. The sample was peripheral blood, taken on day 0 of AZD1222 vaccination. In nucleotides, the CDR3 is TGTGCCAGCAGTTTAACAGGGGCCTACGAGCAGTACTTC. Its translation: CASSLTGAYEQYF.